Given below is one T cell receptor beta chain in context. Its target is unknown. The data are from a study of vaccination and CD4 T cells after COVID-19. Treatment denoted: roughly nine-day PBMC culture with coronavirus spike peptide pools or control peptides (ViraFEST assay). Peptide-pool expansion of antigen-specific T cells preceded TCR sequencing in ViraFEST. This CDR3 is 16 amino acids long. CDR1 SGHNT and CDR2 YYREEE come from the germline V gene (reference sequence). V gave up 1 base and J gave up 7 bases, with 20 bases separating them. An Oncomine TCR Beta short-read assay was used to sequence the DNA from cultured CD4+ T cells. MiXCR, applied by TCRdb to the PCR reads, yields one record per CDR3 protein. The table shows around 12,000 distinct CDR3 sequences, with around 75% occurring only once.

The sequencing sample was made of CD4+ T cells from blood, cultured in vitro. The TCR was taken from a human donor who had recovered from COVID-19. The V call is TRBV5-4, the J call TRBJ1-1; perhaps TRBD1 as D (6 bases). The CDR3 loop is CASSLNLLARGYEAFF. The CDR3 coding sequence is TGTGCCAGCAGCTTGAACCTTTTGGCCAGGGGATATGAAGCTTTCTTT.